Following are 26 T cell receptor beta chains from one sample sequenced in a study of CD8+ T cells in alopecia areata. Following extraction, RNA underwent reverse transcription to cDNA, which served as the sequencing template. Sequencing used immunoSEQ multiplex PCR; TCRdb keeps in-frame clones, though not all of them. The repertoire holds about 130,000 clones, roughly 50% seen once, with approximately 18% in the top ten. Sample: CD8+ T cells sorted from blood, taken at week 0. The receptors come from a human donor with alopecia areata.

The chain has TRBV25-1 and TRBJ2-1, with 11 bases that match TRBD2. The CDR3 spans 14 residues. Trimming cost V 3 bases and J 6 bases; bases outside gene matches: 1. Germline CDR1 is MGHDK and CDR2 is SYGVNS. In nucleotides, the CDR3 is TGTGCCAGCAGTGATCTAGCGGGGGGCAATGAGCAGTTCTTC. Amino acids: CASSDLAGGNEQFF. The whole variable domain, remainder taken from reference TRBV25-1 and TRBJ2-1, is EADIYQTPRYLVIGTGKKITLECSQTMGHDKMYWYQQDPGMELHLIHYSYGVNSTEKGDLSSESTVSRIRTEHFPLTLESARPSHTSQYLCASSDLAGGNEQFFGPGTRLTVL.

The chain couples TRBV7-3 to TRBJ2-7; the D is unclear. Germline values: CDR1 SGHTA, CDR2 FQGTGA. The CDR3 runs to 14 residues. V was shortened by 2 bases and J by 3 bases, with 11 bases between the two germline ends. This chain's CDR3 is CASSLASGNYEQYF. The CDR3 region has the DNA TGTGCCAGCAGCTTAGCGTCTGGGAACTACGAGCAGTACTTC.

This clone was found many times. The chain joins TRBV21-1 to TRBJ2-7; TRBD1, the D gene given by the table, was not confirmed from the DNA. TRBV21-1 corresponds to a pseudogene. The CDR3 is made up of 14 amino acids. The CDR3 nucleotides read TGTGCCAGCAGCAACCGGGACAGGGTTTACGAGCAGTACTTC. Its translation is CASSNRDRVYEQYF.

This clone has more than one count but fewer than ten. The gene calls are TRBV27 and TRBJ2-7, with 7 bases identical to TRBD1. Germline CDR1 reads MNHEY; CDR2 reads SMNVEV (reference sequence). V was pared by 6 bases and J by 0 bases, with 5 bases of the junction left unmatched. This CDR3 contains 14 residues. DNA of the CDR3: TGTGCCAGCAGCAAACGGGACAGCTCCTACGAGCAGTACTTC. Encoded protein: CASSKRDSSYEQYF.

V and J are TRBV11-2 and TRBJ2-3; either TRBD1 or TRBD2 may fit D (5 bases each). The CDR3 runs to 16 residues. V lost 1 base, J lost 1 base, and 12 bases lay in between. Germline V gene lookup returns CDR1 SGHAT and CDR2 FQNNGV. Here the CDR3 DNA reads TGTGCCAGCAGCTTAGGCCCAGGGACGGGCACAGATACGCAGTATTTT. Translating it yields CASSLGPGTGTDTQYF.

The chain is built from TRBV6-5 and TRBJ1-2; D gene ambiguous. Trimming removed 0 bases from V and 0 bases from J, with 5 bases in between. This CDR3 comprises 14 residues. In germline, CDR1 is MNHEY, CDR2 SVGAGI. As DNA, the CDR3 is TGTGCCAGCAGTTACTCGGCAGCTAACTATGGCTACACCTTC. It yields the protein CASSYSAANYGYTF.

J is TRBJ2-3 and V is TRBV7-8, with a tentative D call TRBD2 (6 bases). The germline gives CDR1 SGHVS, CDR2 FQNEAQ. Trimming left V 1 base short and J 2 bases short, with 13 bases between. The CDR3 has 16 amino acids. CDR3: CASSLGTGVNTDTQYF. DNA for the CDR3: TGTGCCAGCAGCTTAGGTACGGGAGTAAACACAGATACGCAGTATTTT.

This clone was detected only a few times. The genes are TRBV27 and TRBJ1-1; no firm D call. Germline loops: CDR1 MNHEY, CDR2 SMNVEV (reference sequence). This CDR3 is built from 13 residues. V was clipped by 2 bases and J by 1 base, with 5 bases between them. CDR3 nucleotides: TGTGCCAGCAGTTTAAACAGGAACACTGAAGCTTTCTTT. It specifies CASSLNRNTEAFF.

CDR3 sequence (DNA): TGTGCCAGCAGCATAAGCGGGGGTCGTACAGATACGCAGTATTTT. Amino acid sequence: CASSISGGRTDTQYF. This chain uses TRBV7-9 with TRBJ2-3, with 8 bases identical to TRBD2. V dropped 5 bases and J dropped 3; count of bases not matched to a gene: 7. Looked up from germline, CDR1 is SEHNR and CDR2 is FQNEAQ (reference sequence). The CDR3 consists of 15 residues.

CDR3 amino acids: CATHSSGVTDTQYF. DNA of the CDR3: TGTGCCACCCACTCTTCAGGGGTCACAGATACGCAGTATTTT. V gene TRBV15 combines with J gene TRBJ2-3; perhaps TRBD1 as D (6 bases). The CDR3 loop spans 14 amino acids. In germline, CDR1 is LNHNV, CDR2 YYDKDF (reference sequence). V lost 8 bases, J lost 2 bases, and 14 bases lay in between.

The rearrangement joins TRBV13 to TRBJ1-4; D ambiguous. CDR3 length: 11 amino acids. Trimming removed 8 bases at V and 8 bases at J, with 9 bases between. Germline CDR1 and CDR2: PRHDT and FYEKMQ (reference sequence). CDR3 residues: CASGPREKLFF. Here the CDR3 DNA reads TGTGCCAGCGGGCCCCGGGAAAAACTGTTTTTT.

This clone occurred a few times. The rearrangement uses TRBV5-6 and TRBJ2-7, with 8 positions matching TRBD1. The CDR3 loop spans 14 amino acids. V was pared by 0 bases and J by 4 bases, with 3 bases of the junction left unmatched. In germline, CDR1 is SGHDT, CDR2 YYEEEE. CDR3 residues: CASSLDNRGYEQYF. The DNA of the CDR3 is TGTGCCAGCAGCTTGGATAACAGGGGGTACGAGCAGTACTTC.

The V gene is TRBV27, the J gene TRBJ1-5; maybe TRBD1 (5 bases). CDR1 and CDR2 (germline): MNHEY, SMNVEV (reference sequence). There are 13 residues in the CDR3. V was shortened by 3 bases and J by 6 bases, with 9 bases between the two germline ends. The CDR3 sequence: CASSFGGSQPQHF. The CDR3, as DNA: TGTGCCAGCAGTTTCGGGGGGAGTCAGCCCCAGCATTTT.

The chain is built from TRBV6-5 and TRBJ2-7; tentatively, D is TRBD1 (6 bases). The germline V gene has CDR1 MNHEY and CDR2 SVGAGI. The CDR3 consists of 13 residues. The V end lost 7 bases, the J end lost 3 bases, and 13 bases lay between the germline ends. CDR3 amino acids: CASKYRDNYEQYF. CDR3 DNA: TGTGCCAGCAAATACCGGGACAACTACGAGCAGTACTTC.

This chain links TRBV6-5 with TRBJ2-7; D possibly matches TRBD1 or TRBD2 (6 bases each). The V gene lost 5 bases and the J gene lost 7 bases, with 12 bases spanning the gap. Germline CDR1 is MNHEY and CDR2 is SVGAGI. The CDR3 consists of 12 residues. The CDR3 loop reads CASSPGGGEQYF. CDR3 in DNA: TGTGCCAGCAGTCCCGGAGGGGGGGAGCAGTACTTC.

The J gene is TRBJ2-7, the V gene TRBV29-1; D is unclear. Trimming left V 4 bases short and J 4 bases short, with 8 bases between. Germline CDR1 SQVTM, CDR2 ANQGSEA. The CDR3 is 11 residues long. CDR3 amino acids: CSVGWGYEQYF. The CDR3 nucleotides read TGCAGCGTTGGATGGGGATACGAGCAGTACTTC.

Only a few counts were recorded for this clone. CDR3: CASSPRERLREDSPLHF. The CDR3 coding sequence is TGTGCCAGCAGCCCTCGGGAGCGCCTTCGTGAGGATTCACCCCTCCACTTT. V is TRBV5-6 and J is TRBJ1-6; D not resolved. Germline values: CDR1 SGHDT, CDR2 YYEEEE. There are 17 residues in the CDR3. V gave up 4 bases and J gave up 8 bases, with 22 bases separating them. The whole variable domain, remainder taken from reference TRBV5-6 and TRBJ1-6, is DAGVTQSPTHLIKTRGQQVTLRCSPKSGHDTVSWYQQALGQGPQFIFQYYEEEERQRGNFPDRFSGHQFPNYSSELNVNALLLGDSALYLCASSPRERLREDSPLHFGNGTRLTVT.

The chain uses TRBV19 and TRBJ1-1; 12 nucleotides align to TRBD1. V shed 6 bases, J shed 5 bases, and the junction held 4 bases outside the gene matches. The CDR3 is 14 residues long. Germline CDR1 reads LNHDA; CDR2 reads SQIVND (reference sequence). The CDR3 DNA follows: TGTGCCAGTAGATGGGACAGGGGGCCGACTGAAGCTTTCTTT. This sequence encodes CASRWDRGPTEAFF.

In the case of this clone: One end of the junction is discordant with germline, which a read error may explain. The chain couples TRBV6-5 to TRBJ2-2, with D hard to call. The CDR3 is 13 residues long. Germline V gene data show CDR1 as MNHEY and CDR2 as SVGAGI. The CDR3 reads CASSDSQAGELFF. DNA for the CDR3: TGTGCCAGCAGTGACTCGCAGGCCGGGGAGCTGTTTTTT.

As to this clone: The junction departs from the called germline gene at one end, perhaps through a read error. This chain connects TRBV27 to TRBJ1-2; no clear D gene. The length of the CDR3 is 14 residues. The germline gives CDR1 MNHEY, CDR2 SMNVEV (reference sequence). As DNA, the CDR3 is TGTGCCAGCAGTTTATCGTTGGACGGAGCGGTTGAAGCCTTC. This gives the protein CASSLSLDGAVEAF.

The J gene is TRBJ2-5, the V gene TRBV25-1; D is possibly TRBD1 or TRBD2 (7 bases each). Germline-derived CDR1 and CDR2 are MGHDK and SYGVNS. Trimming shortened V by 6 bases and J by 3 bases, and 11 bases separated the two germline ends. This CDR3 spans 13 amino acids. The CDR3 coding sequence is TGTGCCAGCAGGCAGGGGGGGAAAGAGACCCAGTACTTC. Translation: CASRQGGKETQYF. The full variable domain, its missing parts supplied by reference TRBV25-1 and TRBJ2-5, is EADIYQTPRYLVIGTGKKITLECSQTMGHDKMYWYQQDPGMELHLIHYSYGVNSTEKGDLSSESTVSRIRTEHFPLTLESARPSHTSQYLCASRQGGKETQYFGPGTRLLVL.

This clone has just a few counts. The chain links TRBV13 to TRBJ2-7; the D gene is possibly TRBD1 (6 bases). The CDR3 is made up of 13 amino acids. V was trimmed by 5 bases and J by 6 bases, leaving 14 bases between them. CDR1 and CDR2 from the germline V gene are PRHDT and FYEKMQ (reference sequence). In nucleotides, the CDR3 is TGTGCCAGCAGCGGCCCCGGGACACCCGAGCAGTACTTC. Translation gives CASSGPGTPEQYF.

The rearrangement uses TRBV6-5 and TRBJ1-1, with 7 bases lining up with TRBD1. The CDR3 totals 12 residues. Germline V gene data show CDR1 as MNHEY and CDR2 as SVGAGI. With 7 bases clipped from V and 6 bases from J, the junction kept 5 bases outside the gene matches. The CDR3 bases are TGTGCCAGCATTGACGACAGGGCTGAAGCTTTCTTT. Protein sequence: CASIDDRAEAFF.

The rearrangement links TRBV4-1 to TRBJ2-1, with D possibly being TRBD2 (5 bases). The V end lost 8 bases, the J end lost 0 bases, and 14 bases lay between the germline ends. This CDR3 is built from 15 residues. Germline-derived CDR1 and CDR2 are MGHRA and YSYEKL. The CDR3 region is CASAATGSSYNEQFF. The CDR3 DNA reads as TGCGCCAGCGCCGCCACGGGGAGCTCCTACAATGAGCAGTTCTTC.

The chain joins TRBV30 to TRBJ2-7; 8 bases are shared with TRBD1. V was clipped by 0 bases and J by 6 bases; unmatched bases: 7. Per the germline V gene, CDR1 is GTSNPN and CDR2 is SVGIG (reference sequence). The CDR3 is made up of 14 amino acids. The CDR3 loop is CAWSVVTGVSEQYF. DNA of the CDR3: TGTGCCTGGAGTGTAGTGACAGGGGTCTCCGAGCAGTACTTC.

V gene TRBV6-5 combines with J gene TRBJ2-1; 7 nucleotides match TRBD2. V lost 2 bases, J lost 4 bases, and 5 bases stayed unmatched. CDR1 is MNHEY, CDR2 SVGAGI, per germline. The CDR3 has 15 residues. In nucleotides, the CDR3 is TGTGCCAGCAGTTACAGGGCTAGCGGATACAATGAGCAGTTCTTC. Protein: CASSYRASGYNEQFF.